This T cell receptor (beta chain) was sequenced during a study of T cells in narcolepsy. Study results and caveats: Autoreactive HCRT-specific and TRIB2-specific clonotypes were marked in same-patient CSF-versus-blood CD4+ comparisons. No autoreactive T cell clone sequences appeared in some memory CD4+ repertoires.

V lost 4 bases to trimming and J lost 2 bases, with 7 bases between them. This CDR3 is built from 13 residues. Germline V gives CDR1 SGDLS, CDR2 YYNGEE. As regards this clone: The target antigen is unknown.

The assay was immunoSEQ multiplex PCR, and TCRdb's table has in-frame clones only and misses some. The sample has 25,000 to 35,000 clones, about four fifths seen once. This sequence was found in a human donor with narcolepsy. The genes are TRBV9 and TRBJ1-3, with D unresolved. Sequenced sample: CD45RA- memory CD4+ T cells from PBMCs. CDR3 nucleotides: TGTGCCAGCAGCCCCTTTACTGGAAACACCATATATTTT. Translated, it gives CASSPFTGNTIYF.